This T cell receptor (beta chain) stems from a study of cytomegalovirus exposure and HLA in healthy donors. Study-wide background: The platform used for the 120 validation repertoires matched that of the roughly 700 first-cohort repertoires, a later analysis reported.

The donors were part of the validation cohort, which consisted of over a hundred subjects and was separate from the first cohort of hundreds of subjects. Findings and caveats of the study: With high specificity and sensitivity, the classifier reportedly diagnosed cytomegalovirus status. Rarity held for most TCR sequences, but there were some public TCRs that occurred in many donors.

With regard to this clone: Its antigen is not identified.

V lost 3 bases to trimming and J lost 1 base; unmatched junction nucleotides: 6. CDR3 length: 16 amino acids. From germline, CDR1 is SGHTA and CDR2 FQGNSA. Assay used: immunoSEQ multiplex PCR; TCRdb lists only in-frame clones, some missing. Among some 56,000 clones listed, approximately 93% were seen once. This sequence originates from a woman aged 18-30 years in good health and CMV-seropositive. The chain carries TRBV7-2 and TRBJ2-7; 10 nucleotides agree with TRBD2. Material: PBMCs. CDR3 sequence: CASSLTLAGGSYEQYF. CDR3 DNA sequence: TGTGCCAGCAGCTTGACCTTAGCGGGGGGATCCTACGAGCAGTACTTC.